A single sample gave rise to the 17 T cell receptor beta chains below, sequenced in a study of blood T cell repertoires in COVID-19. Libraries were prepared by immunoSEQ multiplex PCR; TCRdb keeps only in-frame clonotypes and omits some of them. The sample lists about 73,000 clones; around 80% were seen once. Material: peripheral blood. The source is a man older than 75 with active or convalescent COVID-19.

This chain links TRBV4-3 with TRBJ1-2; D possibly corresponds to TRBD1 (6 bases). Germline V CDR1 and CDR2: LGHNA, YSLEER. Trimming took 0 bases from V and 2 from J, leaving 7 bases between them. The CDR3 covers 14 residues. The CDR3 DNA follows: TGCGCCAGCAGCCAAGATACAGGGAACTATGGCTACACCTTC. Translating it yields CASSQDTGNYGYTF.

J is TRBJ2-4 and V is TRBV13; a weak D match, TRBD2 (5 bases). The germline V gene encodes CDR1 PRHDT and CDR2 FYEKMQ (reference sequence). V was pared by 5 bases and J by 6 bases, with 17 bases between. The CDR3 sequence is 15 residues long. Here the CDR3 reads CASSIGRTFGNIQYF. CDR3 nucleotide sequence: TGTGCCAGCAGCATCGGACGGACTTTTGGAAACATTCAGTACTTC.

The chain joins TRBV15 to TRBJ2-1; 10 bases map to TRBD2. J was trimmed by 4 bases and V by 1 base; bases with no gene match: 1. The germline gives CDR1 LNHNV, CDR2 YYDKDF (reference sequence). The CDR3 has 15 residues. The CDR3 coding sequence is TGTGCCACCAGCAGAGCTAGCGGGGGTTACAATGAGCAGTTCTTC. Residues: CATSRASGGYNEQFF.

The V and J genes are TRBV18 and TRBJ2-3; tentative D call: TRBD2 (6 bases). Looked up from germline, CDR1 is KGHSH and CDR2 is LQKENI. This CDR3 has 16 amino acids. V lost 4 bases and J 3 bases, leaving 17 bases between the germline ends. This CDR3 is CASSRTRELMTDTQYF. As DNA, the CDR3 is TGTGCCAGCTCACGTACTCGGGAGTTAATGACAGATACGCAGTATTTT.

The genes are TRBV28 and TRBJ2-7, with D possibly being TRBD2 (5 bases). The germline CDR1 and CDR2 sequences are MDHEN and SYDVKM. The CDR3 has 11 amino acids. Trimming took 8 bases from V and 3 from J, leaving 8 bases between them. CDR3 protein: CASREGYEQYF. CDR3 sequence (DNA): TGTGCCAGCCGTGAGGGCTACGAGCAGTACTTC.

In this sample, this clone turned up a few times. This rearrangement joins TRBV19 to TRBJ2-7, with TRBD1 identical over 10 bases. J was trimmed by 5 bases and V by 5 bases; bases with no gene match: 12. The CDR3 totals 16 residues. Germline values: CDR1 LNHDA, CDR2 SQIVND (reference sequence). The CDR3 nucleotides read TGTGCCAGTAGTCTACACCCGGGACAGGGGACAGACGAGCAGTACTTC. As protein: CASSLHPGQGTDEQYF.

This clone was observed a handful of times. The chain uses TRBV18 and TRBJ1-6; D not resolved. V lost 1 base to trimming and J lost 5 bases, with 15 bases between them. CDR1 is KGHSH, CDR2 LQKENI, per germline. CDR3 size: 17 residues. The CDR3 coding sequence is TGTGCCAGCTCACCACTCTCTATTACACGGGATAATTCACCCCTCCACTTT. Translating gives CASSPLSITRDNSPLHF.

V is TRBV9 and J is TRBJ1-3; TRBD1 matches 8 bases. Germline values: CDR1 SGDLS, CDR2 YYNGEE. This CDR3 region has 15 residues. Trimming took 4 bases from V and 8 from J; bases not matched to a gene: 11. The CDR3 loop reads CASSKKTGARDTIYF. The CDR3 DNA follows: TGTGCCAGCAGCAAGAAGACAGGGGCGAGGGACACCATATATTTT.

This clone was seen a single time. V is TRBV14 and J is TRBJ1-1; D uncertain. Trimming removed 5 bases from V and 1 base from J, with 8 bases in between. Germline values: CDR1 SGHDN, CDR2 FVKESK. The CDR3 runs to 13 residues. The CDR3 sequence: CASSLQQNTEAFF. The CDR3 nucleotides read TGTGCCAGCAGCTTACAGCAGAACACTGAAGCTTTCTTT.

This chain uses TRBV5-4 with TRBJ2-1; D gene unclear. Germline V gene lookup returns CDR1 SGHNT and CDR2 YYREEE (reference sequence). V was pared by 0 bases and J by 0 bases, with 10 bases between. This CDR3 is built from 16 residues. The CDR3 here is CASSLVGGSSYNEQFF. DNA for the CDR3: TGTGCCAGCAGCTTGGTCGGCGGTAGCTCCTACAATGAGCAGTTCTTC.

The chain carries TRBV28 and TRBJ1-5; D gene ambiguous. The germline V and J ends were trimmed by 2 bases and 6 bases, with 11 bases remaining between them. The CDR3 totals 14 residues. CDR1 and CDR2 from the germline V gene are MDHEN and SYDVKM. The CDR3 reads CASSLTQARQPQHF. The CDR3 DNA reads as TGTGCCAGCAGTTTAACCCAGGCCCGTCAGCCCCAGCATTTT.

In this sample, this clone turned up a few times. The V and J genes are TRBV28 and TRBJ1-4, with no clear D. The CDR3 spans 13 residues. V was trimmed by 8 bases and J by 2 bases, leaving 9 bases between them. The germline V gene encodes CDR1 MDHEN and CDR2 SYDVKM. CDR3 sequence: CASGPGTNEKLFF. CDR3 nucleotides: TGTGCCAGCGGGCCGGGGACTAATGAAAAACTGTTTTTT.

The CDR3 DNA reads TGTGCCAGCAGCTTCCGGGCTGGGGCCAACGTCCTGACTTTC. Translated, it gives CASSFRAGANVLTF. This chain uses TRBV5-6 with TRBJ2-6, with D uncertain. The CDR3 consists of 14 residues. Per the germline V gene, CDR1 is SGHDT and CDR2 is YYEEEE. Trimming left V 2 bases short and J 2 bases short, with 5 bases between.

The J gene is TRBJ2-3, the V gene TRBV30; 9 bases fit TRBD1. The CDR3 has 15 residues. The V gene's germline CDR1 is GTSNPN and CDR2 SVGIG (reference sequence). J gave up 2 bases and V 4 bases, and 7 bases lay outside the gene matches. CDR3: CAWTAGTGLTDTQYF. DNA of the CDR3: TGTGCCTGGACTGCCGGGACAGGGCTCACAGATACGCAGTATTTT.

V and J are TRBV29-1 and TRBJ2-2; TRBD1 is a possible D gene (5 bases). Germline values: CDR1 SQVTM, CDR2 ANQGSEA. V dropped 2 bases and J dropped 1 base, with 5 bases sitting between them. This CDR3 spans 13 amino acids. The CDR3 nucleotides are TGCAGCGTTGAAACAGGGAACACCGGGGAGCTGTTTTTT. Its translation is CSVETGNTGELFF.

The rearrangement uses TRBV29-1 and TRBJ2-3, with 10 bases that match TRBD2. Trimming took 1 base from V and 5 from J; bases not matched to a gene: 12. The CDR3 runs to 17 residues. Germline-derived CDR1 and CDR2 are SQVTM and ANQGSEA. The CDR3 DNA follows: TGCAGCGTTGAAGGACTAGCGGGTTTACCGTTTGGAGATACGCAGTATTTT. Protein product: CSVEGLAGLPFGDTQYF.

The chain recombines TRBV28 with TRBJ2-5; 7 bases align to TRBD1. The germline V gene encodes CDR1 MDHEN and CDR2 SYDVKM. The CDR3 runs 15 residues. The V gene end was trimmed by 6 bases and the J gene end by 4 bases; junction bases not matched to a gene: 11. CDR3 DNA: TGTGCCAGCAGCACAAGACAGGGTGTTTCAGAGACCCAGTACTTC. It codes for CASSTRQGVSETQYF.